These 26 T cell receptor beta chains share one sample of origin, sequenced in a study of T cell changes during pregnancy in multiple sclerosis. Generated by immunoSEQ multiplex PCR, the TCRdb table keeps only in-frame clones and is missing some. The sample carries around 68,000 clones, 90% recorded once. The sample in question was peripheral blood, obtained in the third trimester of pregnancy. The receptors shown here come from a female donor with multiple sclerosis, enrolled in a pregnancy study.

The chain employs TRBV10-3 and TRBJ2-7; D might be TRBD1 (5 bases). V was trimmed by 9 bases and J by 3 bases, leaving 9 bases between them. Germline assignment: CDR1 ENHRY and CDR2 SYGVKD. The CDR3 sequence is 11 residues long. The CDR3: CAIRGLYEQYF. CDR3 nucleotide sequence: TGTGCCATAAGGGGCCTCTACGAGCAGTACTTC.

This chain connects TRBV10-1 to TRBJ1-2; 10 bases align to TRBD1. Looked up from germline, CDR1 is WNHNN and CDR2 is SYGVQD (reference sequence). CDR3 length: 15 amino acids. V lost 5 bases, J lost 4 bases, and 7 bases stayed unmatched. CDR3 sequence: CASSPSGTGVYGYTF. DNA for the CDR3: TGCGCCAGCAGTCCCTCCGGGACAGGGGTCTATGGCTACACCTTC.

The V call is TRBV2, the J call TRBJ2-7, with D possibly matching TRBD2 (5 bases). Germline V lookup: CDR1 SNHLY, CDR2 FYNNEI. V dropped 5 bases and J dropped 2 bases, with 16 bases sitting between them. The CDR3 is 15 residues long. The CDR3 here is CASSPTGMETYEQYF. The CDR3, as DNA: TGTGCCAGCAGTCCAACGGGGATGGAGACCTACGAGCAGTACTTC.

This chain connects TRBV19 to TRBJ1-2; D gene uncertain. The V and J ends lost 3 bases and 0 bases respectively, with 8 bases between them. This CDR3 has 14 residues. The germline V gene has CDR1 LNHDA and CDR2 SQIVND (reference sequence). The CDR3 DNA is TGTGCCAGTAGTATCAGCGGAGCTAACTATGGCTACACCTTC. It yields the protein CASSISGANYGYTF.

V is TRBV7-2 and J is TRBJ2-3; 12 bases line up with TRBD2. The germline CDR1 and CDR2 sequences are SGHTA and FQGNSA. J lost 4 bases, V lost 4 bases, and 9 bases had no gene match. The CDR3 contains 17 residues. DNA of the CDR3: TGTGCCAGCAGCTCCCAAGGGCTAGCGGGGGGGGCAGATACGCAGTATTTT. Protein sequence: CASSSQGLAGGADTQYF. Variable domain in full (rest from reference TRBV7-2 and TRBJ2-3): GAGVSQSPSNKVTEKGKDVELRCDPISGHTALYWYRQSLGQGLEFLIYFQGNSAPDKSGLPSDRFSAERTGGSVSTLTIQRTQQEDSAVYLCASSSQGLAGGADTQYFGPGTRLTVL.

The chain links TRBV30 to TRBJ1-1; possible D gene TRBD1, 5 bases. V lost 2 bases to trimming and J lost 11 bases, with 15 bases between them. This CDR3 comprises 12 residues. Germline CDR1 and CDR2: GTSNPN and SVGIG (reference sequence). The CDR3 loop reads CAWSPQGGGAFF. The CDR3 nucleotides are TGTGCCTGGAGTCCCCAGGGTGGTGGGGCTTTCTTT.

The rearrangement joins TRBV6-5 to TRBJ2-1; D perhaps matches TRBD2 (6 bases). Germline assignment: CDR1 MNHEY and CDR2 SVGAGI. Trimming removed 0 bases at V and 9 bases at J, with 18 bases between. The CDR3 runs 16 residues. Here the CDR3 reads CASSYSIPGTATEQFF. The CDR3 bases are TGTGCCAGCAGTTACTCGATACCCGGGACTGCCACTGAGCAGTTCTTC.

The CDR3 bases are TGTGCCAGCAGCACGACTAGCGGGTATGGTTACAATGAGCAGTTCTTC. It yields the protein CASSTTSGYGYNEQFF. V usage is TRBV7-9 and J usage is TRBJ2-1, with 10 bases aligning to TRBD2. The CDR3 totals 16 residues. The junction had 8 bases not matched to a gene; V was cut back by 5 bases and J by 4 bases. The germline V gene has CDR1 SEHNR and CDR2 FQNEAQ (reference sequence).

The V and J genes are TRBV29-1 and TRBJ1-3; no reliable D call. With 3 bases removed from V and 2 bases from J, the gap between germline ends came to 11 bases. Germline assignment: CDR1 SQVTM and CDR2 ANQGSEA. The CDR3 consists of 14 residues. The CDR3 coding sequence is TGCAGCGTTGACGCGGGGAACGCTGGAAACACCATATATTTT. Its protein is CSVDAGNAGNTIYF.

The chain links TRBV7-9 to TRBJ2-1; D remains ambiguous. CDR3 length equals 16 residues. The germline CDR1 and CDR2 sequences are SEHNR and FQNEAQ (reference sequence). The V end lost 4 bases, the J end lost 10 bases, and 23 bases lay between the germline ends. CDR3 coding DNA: TGTGCCAGCAGCTCTCCCTTCAAGCCCCGTACGACAGAGCAGTTCTTC. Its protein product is CASSSPFKPRTTEQFF.

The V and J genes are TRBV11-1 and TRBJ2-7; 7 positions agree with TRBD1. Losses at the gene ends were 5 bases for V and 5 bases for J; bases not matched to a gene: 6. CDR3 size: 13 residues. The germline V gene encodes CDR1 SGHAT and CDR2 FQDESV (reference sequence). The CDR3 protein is CASSPTGFNEQYF. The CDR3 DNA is TGTGCCAGCAGCCCGACAGGGTTTAACGAGCAGTACTTC.

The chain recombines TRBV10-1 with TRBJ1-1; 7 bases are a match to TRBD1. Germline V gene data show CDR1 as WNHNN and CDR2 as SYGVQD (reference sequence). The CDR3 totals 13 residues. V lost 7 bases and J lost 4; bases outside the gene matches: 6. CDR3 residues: CASKRGQGTEAFF. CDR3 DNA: TGCGCCAGCAAGAGGGGGCAGGGCACTGAAGCTTTCTTT.

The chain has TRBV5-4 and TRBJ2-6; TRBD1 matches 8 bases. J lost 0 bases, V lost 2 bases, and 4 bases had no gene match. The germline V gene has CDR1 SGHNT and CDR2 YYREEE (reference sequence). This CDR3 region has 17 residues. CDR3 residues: CASSFGTGGSGANVLTF. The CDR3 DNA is TGTGCCAGCAGCTTCGGAACAGGGGGCTCTGGGGCCAACGTCCTGACTTTC.

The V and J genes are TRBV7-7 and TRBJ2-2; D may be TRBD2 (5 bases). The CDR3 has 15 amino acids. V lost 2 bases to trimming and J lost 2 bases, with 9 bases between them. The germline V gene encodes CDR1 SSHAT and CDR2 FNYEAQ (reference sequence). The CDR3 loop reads CASSLSSGNTGELFF. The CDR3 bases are TGTGCCAGCAGCTTAAGCAGCGGCAACACCGGGGAGCTGTTTTTT.

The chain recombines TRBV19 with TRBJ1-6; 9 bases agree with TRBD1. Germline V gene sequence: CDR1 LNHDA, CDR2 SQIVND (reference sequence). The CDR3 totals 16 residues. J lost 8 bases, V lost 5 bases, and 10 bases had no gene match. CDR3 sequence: CASSPIDRGNYSPLHF. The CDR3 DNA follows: TGTGCCAGTAGTCCGATCGACAGGGGGAATTATTCACCCCTCCACTTT.

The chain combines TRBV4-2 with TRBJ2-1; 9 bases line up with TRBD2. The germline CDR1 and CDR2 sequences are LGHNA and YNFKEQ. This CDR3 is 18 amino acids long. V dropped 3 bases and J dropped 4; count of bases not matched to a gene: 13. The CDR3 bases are TGTGCCAGCAGCCACACTAGCGGGCTGCCGGGACCTTACAATGAGCAGTTCTTC. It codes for CASSHTSGLPGPYNEQFF.

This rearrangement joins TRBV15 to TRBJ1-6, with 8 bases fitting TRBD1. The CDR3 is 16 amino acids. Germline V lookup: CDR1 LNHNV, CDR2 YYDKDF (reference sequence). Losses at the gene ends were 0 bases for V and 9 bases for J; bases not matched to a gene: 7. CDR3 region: CATSRDGQGARSPLHF. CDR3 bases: TGTGCCACCAGCAGAGATGGTCAGGGGGCGCGTTCACCCCTCCACTTT. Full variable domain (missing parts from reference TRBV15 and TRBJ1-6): DAMVIQNPRYQVTQFGKPVTLSCSQTLNHNVMYWYQQKSSQAPKLLFHYYDKDFNNEADTPDNFQSRRPNTSFCFLDIRSPGLGDTAMYLCATSRDGQGARSPLHFGNGTRLTVT.

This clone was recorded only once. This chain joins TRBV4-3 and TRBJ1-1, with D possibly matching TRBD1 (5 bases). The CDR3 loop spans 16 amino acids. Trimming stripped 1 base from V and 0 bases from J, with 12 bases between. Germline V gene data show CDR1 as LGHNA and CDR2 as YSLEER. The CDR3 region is CASSQGVGQLNTEAFF. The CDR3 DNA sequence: TGCGCCAGCAGCCAAGGGGTGGGGCAATTGAACACTGAAGCTTTCTTT.

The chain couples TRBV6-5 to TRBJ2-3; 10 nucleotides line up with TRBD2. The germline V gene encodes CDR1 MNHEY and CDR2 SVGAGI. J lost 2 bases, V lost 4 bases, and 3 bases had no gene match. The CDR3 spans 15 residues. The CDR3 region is CASSFTSGVTDTQYF. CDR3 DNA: TGTGCCAGCAGTTTTACTAGCGGGGTCACAGATACGCAGTATTTT.

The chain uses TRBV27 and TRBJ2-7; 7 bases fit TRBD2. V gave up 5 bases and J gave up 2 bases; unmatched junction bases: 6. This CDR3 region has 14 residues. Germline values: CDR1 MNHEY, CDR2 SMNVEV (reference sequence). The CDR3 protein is CASSISGVPYEQYF. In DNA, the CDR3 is TGTGCCAGCAGTATAAGCGGGGTCCCCTACGAGCAGTACTTC.

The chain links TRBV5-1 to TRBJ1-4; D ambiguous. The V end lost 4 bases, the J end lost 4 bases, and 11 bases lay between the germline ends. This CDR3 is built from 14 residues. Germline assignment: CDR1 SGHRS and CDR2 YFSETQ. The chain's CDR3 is CASSLRENNEKLFF. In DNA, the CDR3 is TGCGCCAGCAGCCTCCGGGAGAATAATGAAAAACTGTTTTTT.

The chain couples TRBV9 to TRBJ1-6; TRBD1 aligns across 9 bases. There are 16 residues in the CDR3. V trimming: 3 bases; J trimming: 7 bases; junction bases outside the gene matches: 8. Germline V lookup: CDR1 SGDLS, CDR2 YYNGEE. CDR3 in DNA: TGTGCCAGCAGCGCATTGGGGGGACAGGGAAATTCACCCCTCCACTTT. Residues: CASSALGGQGNSPLHF.

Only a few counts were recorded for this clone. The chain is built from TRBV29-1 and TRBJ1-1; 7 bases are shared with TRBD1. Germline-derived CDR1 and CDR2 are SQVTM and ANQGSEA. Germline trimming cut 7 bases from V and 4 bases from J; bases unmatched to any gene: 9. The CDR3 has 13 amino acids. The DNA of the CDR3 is TGCAGCGGCCACCGACAGGGAAGCACTGAAGCTTTCTTT. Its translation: CSGHRQGSTEAFF. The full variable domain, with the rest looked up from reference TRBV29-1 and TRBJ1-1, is SAVISQKPSRDICQRGTSLTIQCQVDSQVTMMFWYRQQPGQSLTLIATANQGSEATYESGFVIDKFPISRPNLTFSTLTVSNMSPEDSSIYLCSGHRQGSTEAFFGQGTRLTVV.

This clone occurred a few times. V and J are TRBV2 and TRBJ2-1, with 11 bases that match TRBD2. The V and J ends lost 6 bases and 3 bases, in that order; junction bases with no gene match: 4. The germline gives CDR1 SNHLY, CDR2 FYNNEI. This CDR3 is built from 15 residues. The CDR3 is CASRAGTSGYNEQFF. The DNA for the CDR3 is TGTGCCAGCAGGGCCGGGACTAGCGGCTACAATGAGCAGTTCTTC.

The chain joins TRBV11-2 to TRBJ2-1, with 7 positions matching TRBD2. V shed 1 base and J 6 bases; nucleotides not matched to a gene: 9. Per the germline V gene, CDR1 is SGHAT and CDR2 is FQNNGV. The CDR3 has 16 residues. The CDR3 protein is CASSLVEGGSGNEQFF. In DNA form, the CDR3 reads TGTGCCAGCAGCTTAGTCGAGGGCGGGAGTGGCAATGAGCAGTTCTTC. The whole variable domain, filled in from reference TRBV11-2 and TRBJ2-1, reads EAGVAQSPRYKIIEKRQSVAFWCNPISGHATLYWYQQILGQGPKLLIQFQNNGVVDDSQLPKDRFSAERLKGVDSTLKIQPAKLEDSAVYLCASSLVEGGSGNEQFFGPGTRLTVL.

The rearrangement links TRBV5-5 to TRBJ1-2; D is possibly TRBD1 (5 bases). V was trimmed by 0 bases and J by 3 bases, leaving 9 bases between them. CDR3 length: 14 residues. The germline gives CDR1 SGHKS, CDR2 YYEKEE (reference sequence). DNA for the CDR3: TGTGCCAGCAGCTTGGAACCGGGGGACTATGGCTACACCTTC. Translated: CASSLEPGDYGYTF.